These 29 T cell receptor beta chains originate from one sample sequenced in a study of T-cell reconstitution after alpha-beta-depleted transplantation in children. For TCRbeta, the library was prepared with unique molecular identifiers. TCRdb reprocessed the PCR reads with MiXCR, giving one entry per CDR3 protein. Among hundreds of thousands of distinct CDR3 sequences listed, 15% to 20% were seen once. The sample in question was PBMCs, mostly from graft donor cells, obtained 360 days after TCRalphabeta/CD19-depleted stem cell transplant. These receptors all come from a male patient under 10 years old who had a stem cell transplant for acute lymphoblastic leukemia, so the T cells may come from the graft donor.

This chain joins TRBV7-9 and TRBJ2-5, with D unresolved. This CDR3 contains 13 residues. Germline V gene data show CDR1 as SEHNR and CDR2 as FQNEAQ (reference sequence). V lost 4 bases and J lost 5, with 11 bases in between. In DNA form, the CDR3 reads TGTGCCAGCAGCTCACAACCCGGTGAGACCCAGTACTTC. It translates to CASSSQPGETQYF.

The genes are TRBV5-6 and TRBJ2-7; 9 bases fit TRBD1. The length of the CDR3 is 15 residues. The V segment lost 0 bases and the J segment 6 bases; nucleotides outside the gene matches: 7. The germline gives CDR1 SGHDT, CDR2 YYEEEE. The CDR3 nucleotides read TGTGCCAGCAGCTTGGTAGGACAGGGGACGGGCGAGCAGTACTTC. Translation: CASSLVGQGTGEQYF.

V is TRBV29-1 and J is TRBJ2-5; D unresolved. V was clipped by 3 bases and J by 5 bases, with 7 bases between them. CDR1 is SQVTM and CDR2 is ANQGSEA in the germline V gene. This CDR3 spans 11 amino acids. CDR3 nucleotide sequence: TGCAGCGTTGAGCTATACGAGACCCAGTACTTC. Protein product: CSVELYETQYF.

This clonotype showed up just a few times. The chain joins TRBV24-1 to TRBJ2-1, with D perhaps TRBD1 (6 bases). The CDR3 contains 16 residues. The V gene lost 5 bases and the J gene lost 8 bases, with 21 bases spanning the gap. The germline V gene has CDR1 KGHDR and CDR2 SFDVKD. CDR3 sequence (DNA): TGTGCCACCAGTGCCCAACCGGGACACTCGAAGGATGAGCAGTTCTTC. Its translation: CATSAQPGHSKDEQFF.

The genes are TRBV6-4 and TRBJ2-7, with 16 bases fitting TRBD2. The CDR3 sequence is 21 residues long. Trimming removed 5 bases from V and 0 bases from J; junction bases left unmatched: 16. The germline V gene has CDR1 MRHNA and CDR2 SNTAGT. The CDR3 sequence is CASSPRRLGLAGGPSSYEQYF. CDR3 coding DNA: TGTGCCAGCAGTCCGAGGCGCCTGGGACTAGCGGGAGGGCCCAGCTCCTACGAGCAGTACTTC.

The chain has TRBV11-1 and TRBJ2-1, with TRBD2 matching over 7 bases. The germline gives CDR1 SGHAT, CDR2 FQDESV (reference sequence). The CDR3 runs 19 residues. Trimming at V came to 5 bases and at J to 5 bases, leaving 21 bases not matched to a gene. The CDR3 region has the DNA TGTGCCAGCAGCGAGAGATTGGTCTGGGGGAGGGATGAAGACAATGAGCAGTTCTTC. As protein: CASSERLVWGRDEDNEQFF.

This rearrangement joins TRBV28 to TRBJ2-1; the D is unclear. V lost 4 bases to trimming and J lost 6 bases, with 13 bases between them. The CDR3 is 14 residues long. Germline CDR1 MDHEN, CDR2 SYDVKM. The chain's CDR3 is CASSSNQWGNEQFF. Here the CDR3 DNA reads TGTGCCAGCAGTTCAAACCAATGGGGCAATGAGCAGTTCTTC.

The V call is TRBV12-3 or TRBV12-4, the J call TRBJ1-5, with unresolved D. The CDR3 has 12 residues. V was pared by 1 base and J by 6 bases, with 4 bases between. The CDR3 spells CASSLGVQPQHF. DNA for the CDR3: TGTGCCAGCAGTTTAGGAGTTCAGCCCCAGCATTTT.

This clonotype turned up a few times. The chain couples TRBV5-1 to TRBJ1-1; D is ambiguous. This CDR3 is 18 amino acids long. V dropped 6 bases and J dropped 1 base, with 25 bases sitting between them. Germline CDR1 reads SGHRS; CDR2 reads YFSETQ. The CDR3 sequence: CASTDVSVGWPSNTEAFF. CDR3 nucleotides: TGCGCCAGCACCGATGTGAGTGTCGGGTGGCCGTCGAACACTGAAGCTTTCTTT.

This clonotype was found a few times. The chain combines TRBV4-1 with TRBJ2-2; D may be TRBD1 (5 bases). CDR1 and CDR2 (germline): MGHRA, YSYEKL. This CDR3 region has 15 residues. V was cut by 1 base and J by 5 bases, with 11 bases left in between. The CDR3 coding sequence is TGCGCCAGCAGCCAAGTGGGGCGTGGGACCGGGGAGCTGTTTTTT. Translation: CASSQVGRGTGELFF.

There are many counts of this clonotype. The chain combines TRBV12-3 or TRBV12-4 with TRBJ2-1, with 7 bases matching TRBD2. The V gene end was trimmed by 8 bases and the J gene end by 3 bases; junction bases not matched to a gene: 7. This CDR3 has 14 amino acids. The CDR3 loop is CASLLGGVYNEQFF. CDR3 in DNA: TGTGCCAGCCTCCTGGGAGGGGTCTACAATGAGCAGTTCTTC.

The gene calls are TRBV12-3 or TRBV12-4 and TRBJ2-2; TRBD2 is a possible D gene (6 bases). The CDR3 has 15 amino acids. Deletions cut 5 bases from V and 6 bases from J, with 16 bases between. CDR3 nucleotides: TGTGCCAGCAGTCCTGCAGGGAGGCGAGCCGGGGAGCTGTTTTTT. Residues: CASSPAGRRAGELFF.

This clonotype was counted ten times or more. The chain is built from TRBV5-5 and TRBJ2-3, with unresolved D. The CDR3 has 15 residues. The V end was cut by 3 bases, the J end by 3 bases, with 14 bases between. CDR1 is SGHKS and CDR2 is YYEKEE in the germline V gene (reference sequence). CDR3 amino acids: CASSSRRPRTDTQYF. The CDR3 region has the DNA TGTGCCAGCAGCTCGCGGCGACCAAGGACAGATACGCAGTATTTT.

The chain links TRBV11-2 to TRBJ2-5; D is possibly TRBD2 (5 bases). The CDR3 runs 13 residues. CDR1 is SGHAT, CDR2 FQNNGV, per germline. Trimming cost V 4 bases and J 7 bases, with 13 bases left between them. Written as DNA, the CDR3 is TGTGCCAGCAGCTCCGGAGGCTTCGGGACCCAGTACTTC. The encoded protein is CASSSGGFGTQYF.

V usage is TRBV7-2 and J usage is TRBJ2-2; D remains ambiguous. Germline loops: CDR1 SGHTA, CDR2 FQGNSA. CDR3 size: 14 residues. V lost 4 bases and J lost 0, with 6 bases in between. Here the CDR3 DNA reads TGTGCCAGCAGCTCTTTCGCGAACACCGGGGAGCTGTTTTTT. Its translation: CASSSFANTGELFF.

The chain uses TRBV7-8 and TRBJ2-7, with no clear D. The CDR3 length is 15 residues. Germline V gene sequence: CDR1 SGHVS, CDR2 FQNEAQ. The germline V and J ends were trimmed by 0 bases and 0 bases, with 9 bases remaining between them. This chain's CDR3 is CASSLAWKGSYEQYF. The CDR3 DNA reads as TGTGCCAGCAGCTTAGCGTGGAAGGGCTCCTACGAGCAGTACTTC.

CDR3 loop: CASSFPSGISTDTQYF. The CDR3 coding sequence is TGCGCCAGCAGCTTTCCAAGCGGGATTAGCACAGATACGCAGTATTTT. V usage is TRBV5-1 and J usage is TRBJ2-3, with 7 bases identical to TRBD2. Germline V lookup: CDR1 SGHRS, CDR2 YFSETQ. The CDR3 is 16 amino acids. V lost 2 bases and J lost 0; bases outside the gene matches: 6.

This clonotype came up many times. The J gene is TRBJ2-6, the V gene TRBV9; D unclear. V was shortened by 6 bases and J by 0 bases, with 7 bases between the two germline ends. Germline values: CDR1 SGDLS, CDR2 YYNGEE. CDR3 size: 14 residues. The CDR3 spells CASTGRSGANVLTF. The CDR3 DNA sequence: TGTGCCAGCACGGGCCGCTCTGGGGCCAACGTCCTGACTTTC.

The CDR3: CASSANTDTQYF. The CDR3 DNA reads as TGTGCCAGCAGTGCGAATACAGATACGCAGTATTTT. V gene TRBV2 combines with J gene TRBJ2-3; no firm D call. The CDR3 loop spans 12 amino acids. The V and J ends lost 4 bases and 3 bases respectively, with 5 bases between them. Germline V gene lookup returns CDR1 SNHLY and CDR2 FYNNEI. Full variable domain (rest looked up from reference TRBV2 and TRBJ2-3): EPEVTQTPSHQVTQMGQEVILRCVPISNHLYFYWYRQILGQKVEFLVSFYNNEISEKSEIFDDQFSVERPDGSNFTLKIRSTKLEDSAMYFCASSANTDTQYFGPGTRLTVL.

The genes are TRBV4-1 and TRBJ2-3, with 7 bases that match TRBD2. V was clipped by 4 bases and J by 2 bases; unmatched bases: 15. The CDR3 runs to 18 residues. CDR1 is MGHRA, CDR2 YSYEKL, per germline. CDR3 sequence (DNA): TGCGCCAGCAGCCGAGCACTTTCTAGCGGCGGAGCCACAGATACGCAGTATTTT. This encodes CASSRALSSGGATDTQYF.

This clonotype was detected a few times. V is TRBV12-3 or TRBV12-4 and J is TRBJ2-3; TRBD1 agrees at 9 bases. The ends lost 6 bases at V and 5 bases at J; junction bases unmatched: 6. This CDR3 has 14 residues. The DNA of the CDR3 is TGTGCCAGCAGACCAACAGGGGGCATAGATACGCAGTATTTT. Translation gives CASRPTGGIDTQYF.

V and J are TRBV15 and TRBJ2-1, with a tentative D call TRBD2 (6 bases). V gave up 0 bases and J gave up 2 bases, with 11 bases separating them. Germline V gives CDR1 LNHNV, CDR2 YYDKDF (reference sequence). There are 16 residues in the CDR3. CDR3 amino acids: CATSREVASAYNEQFF. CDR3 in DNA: TGTGCCACCAGCAGAGAAGTCGCTAGCGCCTACAATGAGCAGTTCTTC.

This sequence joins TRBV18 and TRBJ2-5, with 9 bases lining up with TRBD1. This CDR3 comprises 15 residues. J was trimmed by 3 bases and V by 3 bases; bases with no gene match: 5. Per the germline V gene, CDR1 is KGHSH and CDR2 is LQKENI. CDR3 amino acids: CASSPYGDREETQYF. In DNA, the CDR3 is TGTGCCAGCTCACCCTATGGGGACAGGGAAGAGACCCAGTACTTC.

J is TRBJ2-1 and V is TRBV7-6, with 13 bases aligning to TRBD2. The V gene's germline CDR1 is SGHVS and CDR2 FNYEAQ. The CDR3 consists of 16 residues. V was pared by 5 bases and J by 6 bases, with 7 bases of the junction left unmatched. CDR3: CASSQKRLAGGNEQFF. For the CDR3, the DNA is TGTGCCAGCAGCCAGAAACGACTAGCGGGAGGCAATGAGCAGTTCTTC. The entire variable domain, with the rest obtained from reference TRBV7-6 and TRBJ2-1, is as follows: GAGVSQSPRYKVTKRGQDVALRCDPISGHVSLYWYRQALGQGPEFLTYFNYEAQQDKSGLPNDRFSAERPEGSISTLTIQRTEQRDSAMYRCASSQKRLAGGNEQFFGPGTRLTVL.

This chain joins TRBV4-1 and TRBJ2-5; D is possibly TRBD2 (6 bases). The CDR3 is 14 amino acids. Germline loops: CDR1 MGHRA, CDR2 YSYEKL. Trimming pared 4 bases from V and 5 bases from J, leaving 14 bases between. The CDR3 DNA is TGCGCCAGCAGCCCCGCACTAGCAGGGGAGACCCAGTACTTC. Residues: CASSPALAGETQYF.

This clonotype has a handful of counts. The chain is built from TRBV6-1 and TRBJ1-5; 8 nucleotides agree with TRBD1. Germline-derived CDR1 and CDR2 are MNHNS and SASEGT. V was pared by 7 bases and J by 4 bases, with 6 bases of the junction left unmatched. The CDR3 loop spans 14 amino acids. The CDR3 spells CASKRTGPNQPQHF. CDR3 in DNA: TGTGCCAGCAAGCGGACAGGGCCTAATCAGCCCCAGCATTTT.

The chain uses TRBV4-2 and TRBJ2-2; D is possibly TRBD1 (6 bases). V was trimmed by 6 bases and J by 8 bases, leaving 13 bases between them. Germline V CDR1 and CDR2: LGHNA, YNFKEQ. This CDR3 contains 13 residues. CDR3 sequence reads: CASSKGHPGELFF. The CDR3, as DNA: TGTGCCAGCAGTAAGGGACACCCGGGGGAGCTGTTTTTT.

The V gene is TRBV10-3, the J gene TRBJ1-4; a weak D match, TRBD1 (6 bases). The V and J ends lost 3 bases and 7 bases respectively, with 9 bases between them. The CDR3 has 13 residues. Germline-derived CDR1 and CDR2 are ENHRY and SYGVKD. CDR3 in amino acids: CAISDRGSEKLFF. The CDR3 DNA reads TGTGCCATCAGTGACAGGGGTAGTGAAAAACTGTTTTTT.

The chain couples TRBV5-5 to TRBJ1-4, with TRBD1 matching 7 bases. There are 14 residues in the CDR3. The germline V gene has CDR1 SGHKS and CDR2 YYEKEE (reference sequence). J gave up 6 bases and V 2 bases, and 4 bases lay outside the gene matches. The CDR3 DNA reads TGTGCCAGCAGCTTCTACAGGGGCGATGAAAAACTGTTTTTT. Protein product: CASSFYRGDEKLFF.